A few counts support the clone carrying this TCR beta chain. Its specificity is unknown. TCRdb re-called the RT-PCR reads through MiXCR, storing one row per CDR3 protein. The sample shows hundreds of thousands of distinct CDR3 sequences, about 14% of them seen only once. This record comes from a study of response to subunit inactivated influenza vaccine. Trimming pared 4 bases from V and 6 bases from J, leaving 9 bases between. CDR3 size: 13 residues. CDR1 and CDR2 from the germline V gene are SGHVS and FQNEAQ. The study, taken as a whole, reports: The authors put forward the suggestion that each seasonal influenza vaccination may bring in only a limited number of new T cells.

This TCR came from a middle-aged man who received an inactivated influenza vaccine. The chain combines TRBV7-8 with TRBJ2-2; D unclear. Here the sequenced sample was PBMCs from blood, taken less than 15 days before vaccination. As DNA, the CDR3 is TGTGCCAGCAGCTCCGTCTCAGCCGGGGAGCTGTTTTTT. Residues: CASSSVSAGELFF. Full variable domain (missing parts from reference TRBV7-8 and TRBJ2-2): GAGVSQSPRYKVAKRGQDVALRCDPISGHVSLFWYQQALGQGPEFLTYFQNEAQLDKSGLPSDRFFAERPEGSVSTLKIQRTQQEDSAVYLCASSSVSAGELFFGEGSRLTVL.